Listed below are T cell receptor beta chains from one sample, sequenced in a study of cytomegalovirus exposure and HLA in healthy donors. Clones were sequenced by immunoSEQ multiplex PCR, and TCRdb holds only the in-frame ones, with some missing. The sample lists 75,000 to 95,000 clones; 95% to 98% were seen once. Sequencing was done on a sample of PBMCs. The receptors derive from a man younger than 35 in good health and CMV-seronegative. The CDR3 runs from the conserved cysteine through the conserved F or W. A D gene is named only where the DNA matches it firmly. Size is omitted from some rows. Given values are once, few, many or a class for expanded clones.

TRBJ2-1 | TRBV27 | - | TRBD2 | TGTGCCAGCGGGGGAGCGGGAGGTAATAATGAGCAGTTCTTC | CASGGAGGNNEQFF
TRBJ2-2 | TRBV5-1 | - | - | TGCGCCAGCAGCTTGGCCTACCTTAGCTCCGCGGTGAACACCGGGGAGCTGTTTTTT | CASSLAYLSSAVNTGELFF
TRBJ2-1 | TRBV5-4 | - | - | TGTGCCAGCAGCCCCGTGGCGGGGAGCTCCTACAATGAGCAGTTCTTC | CASSPVAGSSYNEQFF
TRBJ1-2 | TRBV27 | - | - | TGTGCCAGCAGTTTATCGTGGCGAGCATCGGGGAATAACTATGGCTACACCTTC | CASSLSWRASGNNYGYTF
TRBJ1-6 | TRBV5-4 | - | TRBD1 | TGTGCCAGCTCGGGACAGGGGCTGTATAATTCACCCCTCCACTTT | CASSGQGLYNSPLHF
TRBJ2-3 | TRBV5-1 | - | - | TGCGCCAGCAGCGTCGACTCCACAGATACGCAGTATTTT | CASSVDSTDTQYF
TRBJ2-3 | TRBV27 | - | - | TGTGCCAGCAGTCCAGGAGGGATTGGGACAGATACGCAGTATTTT | CASSPGGIGTDTQYF
TRBJ2-1 | TRBV28 | - | - | TGTGCCACAAACAGTCCGGGAAATGAGCAGTTCTTC | CATNSPGNEQFF
TRBJ2-1 | TRBV4-1 | - | TRBD2 | TGCGCCAGCAGCTTTCCGGGACTAGCGGGAGATGTCTCCTACAATGAGCAGTTCTTC | CASSFPGLAGDVSYNEQFF
TRBJ1-1 | TRBV27 | - | TRBD1 | TGTGCCAGCAGTCCGAGACTACAGGGGCCGCGGACATCTGAAGCTTTCTTT | CASSPRLQGPRTSEAFF
TRBJ1-2 | TRBV6-1 | few | TRBD1 | TGTGCCAGCAGTGGGCGGACAGGGTTCCTCACTAACTATGGCTACACCTTC | CASSGRTGFLTNYGYTF
TRBJ2-1 | TRBV5-1 | - | - | TGCGCCAGCAGAGGACAGAACTCCTACAATGAGCAGTTCTTC | CASRGQNSYNEQFF
TRBJ2-7 | TRBV27 | - | TRBD1 | TGTGCCAGCAGTTTTTCGGGGACAGCCTCCTACGAGCAGTACTTC | CASSFSGTASYEQYF
TRBJ1-1 | TRBV5-6 | once | - | TGTGCCAACCGACCGAAGGGGGTTACTGAAGCTTTCTTT | CANRPKGVTEAFF
TRBJ1-1 | TRBV7-2 | - | TRBD1 | TGTGCCAGCAGCTCCTCCGGGACAGGGAACACTGAAGCTTTCTTT | CASSSSGTGNTEAFF
TRBJ1-1 | TRBV27 | - | - | TGTGCCAGCAGTTCCAGGATGAACACTGAAGCTTTCTTT | CASSSRMNTEAFF
TRBJ2-7 | TRBV11-1 | - | - | TGTGCCAGCAGTTCAGGCCCCAAAATCGCCTTC | CASSSGPKIAF
TRBJ1-3 | TRBV6-5 | - | - | TGTGCCAGCAGTTACGAGGCTGGAAACACCATATATTTT | CASSYEAGNTIYF
TRBJ2-1 | TRBV29-1 | - | - | TGCAGCGTTGAAGACTCGGGGTACAATGAGCAGTTCTTC | CSVEDSGYNEQFF
TRBJ2-1 | TRBV29-1 | - | - | TGCAGCGTTGAGTGGACAGCCTACAATGAGCAGTTCTTC | CSVEWTAYNEQFF
TRBJ1-2 | TRBV4-1 | - | TRBD1 | TGCGCCAGCAGCCTGGGACAGGGAGGATTCGCTGGCTACACCTTC | CASSLGQGGFAGYTF
TRBJ2-7 | TRBV7-6 | - | - | TGTGCCAGCAGTACCCTCGGAGGTCCCTACGAGCAGTACTTC | CASSTLGGPYEQYF
TRBJ1-4 | TRBV19 | - | TRBD1 | TGTGCCAGTAGTTTTGTGACAGGGGGAGATGAAAAACTGTTTTTT | CASSFVTGGDEKLFF
TRBJ1-5 | TRBV15 | - | TRBD1 | TGTGCCACCAGATTAAGTCTCGGGACAGAAAATCAGCCCCAGCATTTT | CATRLSLGTENQPQHF
TRBJ2-1 | TRBV4-3 | - | TRBD2 | TGCGCCAGCAGCCAAGAGCTAACTAGCGGGAGGTACTACAATGAGCAGTTCTTC | CASSQELTSGRYYNEQFF
TRBJ2-3 | TRBV7-9 | - | - | TGTGCCAGCAGCTGGAGCCTAGCCCCAGATACGCAGTATTTT | CASSWSLAPDTQYF
TRBJ2-5 | TRBV19 | once | - | TGTGCCAGTAGTATGGGTGGGTGGGGCCGCCAAGAGACCCAGTACTTC | CASSMGGWGRQETQYF
TRBJ2-1 | TRBV7-6 | - | TRBD2 | TGTGCCAGCAGCTGGACTAGCGGGAGTGTCAATGAGCAGTTCTTC | CASSWTSGSVNEQFF
TRBJ1-2 | TRBV5-1 | - | TRBD1 | TGCGCCAGCAGCTCCCAGGGGACAGGGCCTAACTATGGCTACACCTTC | CASSSQGTGPNYGYTF
TRBJ1-1 | TRBV5-1 | - | - | TGCGCCAGCAGCTTGGAACAGGCGAACACTGAAGCTTTCTTT | CASSLEQANTEAFF
TRBJ1-2 | TRBV19 | - | - | TGTGCCAGTAGTAAAGGGGCCAACTATGGCTACACCTTC | CASSKGANYGYTF
TRBJ1-5 | TRBV28 | - | TRBD1 | TGTGCCAGCAGTCTCTTGGGACAGGGGCGCTTCTATAGCAATCAGCCCCAGCATTTT | CASSLLGQGRFYSNQPQHF
TRBJ2-5 | TRBV28 | - | - | TGTGCCAGCAGCTGGGGCGGGGGCGCAAAAGAGACCCAGTACTTC | CASSWGGGAKETQYF
TRBJ2-1 | TRBV18 | - | - | TGTGCCAGCTCACTGGGAAGGGGCTACAATGAGCAGTTCTTC | CASSLGRGYNEQFF
TRBJ1-4 | TRBV5-1 | - | TRBD1 | TGCGCCAGCAGCTTGGTTCCATCAGGGGGCAATGAAAAACTGTTTTTT | CASSLVPSGGNEKLFF
TRBJ1-1 | TRBV14 | - | - | TGTGCCAGCAGCCTGAGTGCTGAAGCTTTCTTT | CASSLSAEAFF
TRBJ2-3 | TRBV30 | - | - | TGTGCCTGGAGTGTACGGCTAGTTCCGGATACGCAGTATTTT | CAWSVRLVPDTQYF
TRBJ2-5 | TRBV12-5 | - | - | TGTGCTAGTGGCCCATCGACCGACATGCTAGCGACTCAAGAGACCCAGTACTTC | CASGPSTDMLATQETQYF
TRBJ2-5 | TRBV21-1 | - | - | TGTGCCAGCAGCGGCACAGGGTTGGGGGAGACCCAGTACTTC | CASSGTGLGETQYF
TRBJ2-7 | TRBV5-1 | - | TRBD2 | TGCGCCAGCAGCTTGGGGCTGACTAGCGGGACATACGAGCAGTACTTC | CASSLGLTSGTYEQYF
TRBJ1-5 | TRBV28 | - | TRBD1 | TGTGCCAGCAGCAGCGGGACAGGGGAAAATCAGCCCCAGCATTTT | CASSSGTGENQPQHF